A single sample gave rise to the 13 T cell receptor beta chains below, sequenced in a study of blood T cells in healthy people across ages. With a J-beta primer mix and a sample-barcoded 5' primer, a second PCR ran roughly 6 to 12 cycles. TCRdb called the 5' RACE reads again in MiXCR, with one record for every CDR3 protein. The sample has 580,000 or so distinct CDR3 sequences; roughly 48% are singletons. Sequenced sample: blood. These receptors originate from a man aged 80 or over in good health.

The sample holds many counts of this clonotype. The chain carries TRBV27 and TRBJ2-1; D tentatively fits TRBD1 or TRBD2 (6 bases each). CDR1 MNHEY and CDR2 SMNVEV come from the germline V gene (reference sequence). V was trimmed by 0 bases and J by 9 bases, leaving 9 bases between them. The CDR3 length is 13 residues. Here the CDR3 DNA reads TGTGCCAGCAGTTTATCGAAGGGGGGTGAGCAGTTCTTC. Amino acid sequence: CASSLSKGGEQFF.

This clonotype was counted between two and nine times. This chain joins TRBV9 and TRBJ2-3; 7 positions agree with TRBD1. Per the germline V gene, CDR1 is SGDLS and CDR2 is YYNGEE. V dropped 5 bases and J dropped 2; count of bases not matched to a gene: 8. The CDR3 is 15 amino acids. The CDR3, as DNA: TGTGCCAGCAGGCGGACAGGTAGTTTCACAGATACGCAGTATTTT. It specifies CASRRTGSFTDTQYF.

There are many counts of this clonotype. This chain joins TRBV6-5 and TRBJ2-1, with D maybe TRBD2 (5 bases). Germline V gene sequence: CDR1 MNHEY, CDR2 SVGAGI. Trimming left V 7 bases short and J 9 bases short, with 16 bases between. The CDR3 extends over 13 amino acids. CDR3 amino acids: CASMSVAGGEQFF. The CDR3 DNA reads TGTGCCAGCATGAGTGTGGCGGGTGGTGAGCAGTTCTTC.

This clonotype turned up a few times. The genes are TRBV4-3 and TRBJ1-6, with D possibly matching TRBD1 (5 bases). The CDR3 loop spans 19 amino acids. The V gene lost 7 bases and the J gene lost 3 bases, with 25 bases spanning the gap. Germline values: CDR1 LGHNA, CDR2 YSLEER. The CDR3 coding sequence is TGCGCCAGCAACACTAGGGGACCCGAATCGGGAATCTATAATTCACCCCTCCACTTT. Translating it yields CASNTRGPESGIYNSPLHF.

This clonotype was recorded at least ten times. The CDR3 reads CASSPSVQETQYF. The CDR3 nucleotides are TGTGCCAGCAGCCCTAGCGTTCAAGAGACCCAGTACTTC. This chain connects TRBV18 to TRBJ2-5; a possible D gene is TRBD2 (6 bases). CDR1 is KGHSH, CDR2 LQKENI, per germline. The CDR3 length is 13 residues. V dropped 8 bases and J dropped 2 bases, with 12 bases sitting between them.

The V call is TRBV18, the J call TRBJ1-1, with TRBD1 as a possible D gene (5 bases). Per the germline V gene, CDR1 is KGHSH and CDR2 is LQKENI. The CDR3 has 14 residues. Trimming pared 3 bases from V and 5 bases from J, leaving 13 bases between. The CDR3 DNA follows: TGTGCCAGCTCACCGGGACTCACTGGGACTGAAGCTTTCTTT. This sequence encodes CASSPGLTGTEAFF.

The V and J genes are TRBV7-8 and TRBJ2-1; perhaps TRBD1 as D (6 bases). The CDR3 is 15 amino acids. CDR1 SGHVS and CDR2 FQNEAQ come from the germline V gene. The V end was cut by 4 bases, the J end by 9 bases, with 19 bases between. Written as DNA, the CDR3 is TGTGCCAGCAGCTACTCTAGAGTGGGGGCGGCTGAGCAGTTCTTC. It specifies CASSYSRVGAAEQFF.

This rearrangement joins TRBV29-1 to TRBJ2-7, with 9 bases matching TRBD1. Matching the DNA end better, TRBJ2-5 makes the J call doubtful. Germline V gene sequence: CDR1 SQVTM, CDR2 ANQGSEA. This CDR3 contains 14 residues. CDR3 residues: CSARSGTGRRTQYF. CDR3 nucleotides: TGCAGCGCACGTTCGGGGACAGGGCGAAGGACCCAGTACTTC.

This clonotype was found many times. The gene calls are TRBV6-5 and TRBJ2-6, with a possible D match to TRBD2 (7 bases). This CDR3 is built from 15 residues. V was shortened by 6 bases and J by 2 bases, with 11 bases between the two germline ends. Germline CDR1 reads MNHEY; CDR2 reads SVGAGI. CDR3 region: CASRGAGAGANVLTF. The CDR3 region has the DNA TGTGCCAGCAGGGGGGCGGGGGCTGGGGCCAACGTCCTGACTTTC.

This clonotype was observed a handful of times. This may be a read error: a much more frequent sequence differs by one nucleotide. V gene TRBV6-6 combines with J gene TRBJ1-2; TRBD1 aligns across 8 bases. V lost 5 bases, J lost 4 bases, and 6 bases stayed unmatched. From germline, CDR1 is MNHNY and CDR2 SVGAGI (reference sequence). The CDR3 extends over 14 amino acids. The CDR3: CASSGAGGGYGYTF. CDR3 sequence (DNA): TGTGCCAGCAGTGGCGCAGGGGGCGGCTATGGCTACACCTTC.

This clonotype came up a few times. The chain is built from TRBV12-3 or TRBV12-4 and TRBJ1-2, with a weak D call TRBD1 (6 bases). CDR3 size: 14 residues. The germline V and J ends were trimmed by 4 bases and 4 bases, with 13 bases remaining between them. The CDR3 protein is CASSSRRGLYGYTF. For the CDR3, the DNA is TGTGCCAGCAGTTCGCGTCGGGGGCTCTATGGCTACACCTTC.

This clonotype was seen only once. The chain is built from TRBV25-1 and TRBJ2-3; no reliable D call. The V end lost 4 bases, the J end lost 0 bases, and 11 bases lay between the germline ends. The germline V gene has CDR1 MGHDK and CDR2 SYGVNS. The CDR3 is made up of 15 amino acids. The CDR3 spells CASSATDASTDTQYF. CDR3 bases: TGTGCCAGCAGTGCGACCGACGCTAGCACAGATACGCAGTATTTT.

This clonotype was seen a few times. The CDR3 DNA sequence: TGCAGTGTCTCAGGGACCCCTGGGGCCAACGTCCTGACTTTC. Protein product: CSVSGTPGANVLTF. V is TRBV20-1 and J is TRBJ2-6; D may correspond to TRBD1 or TRBD2 (5 bases each). Deletions cut 7 bases from V and 2 bases from J, with 12 bases between. In germline, CDR1 is DFQATT, CDR2 SNEGSKA (reference sequence). The CDR3 is made up of 14 amino acids.